Below, 10 T cell receptor beta chains from the same sample are listed, as sequenced in a study of shared clonotypes between healthy human individuals. Generated by immunoSEQ multiplex PCR, the TCRdb table keeps only in-frame clones and is missing some. Of about 2,500,000 clones in the sample, more than 80% are singletons; the top ten hold 0.11% to 0.15%. The sequencing sample was made of naive CD4+ T cells sorted from blood. Documented subset: CD45RA+ positively selected. The receptors were gathered from a man aged 18 to 30 in good health.

The chain recombines TRBV6-6 with TRBJ1-4, with D possibly being TRBD1 (6 bases). Germline CDR1 reads MNHNY; CDR2 reads SVGAGI (reference sequence). Deletions cut 0 bases from V and 8 bases from J, with 16 bases between. The CDR3 is made up of 16 amino acids. This CDR3 reads CASSYSEDRRREKLFF. The CDR3 region has the DNA TGTGCCAGCAGTTACTCGGAGGACAGACGGAGGGAAAAACTGTTTTTT.

This clone is a singleton in its sample. The chain carries TRBV5-6 and TRBJ1-1; the D is unclear. Germline V gives CDR1 SGHDT, CDR2 YYEEEE. The CDR3 consists of 13 residues. With 5 bases removed from V and 1 base from J, the gap between germline ends came to 9 bases. CDR3 sequence reads: CASRWASNTEAFF. In DNA, the CDR3 is TGTGCCAGCAGGTGGGCCTCGAACACTGAAGCTTTCTTT.

This chain uses TRBV7-8 with TRBJ2-7; 13 nucleotides agree with TRBD2. The CDR3 has 18 residues. V shed 5 bases and J 0 bases; nucleotides not matched to a gene: 10. CDR1 is SGHVS and CDR2 is FQNEAQ in the germline V gene. As DNA, the CDR3 is TGTGCCAGCAGCCTTCAGACTAGCGGGGGGCAGAGCTCCTACGAGCAGTACTTC. Its protein product is CASSLQTSGGQSSYEQYF.

V usage is TRBV5-1 and J usage is TRBJ1-4; no reliable D call. This CDR3 spans 14 amino acids. Germline V CDR1 and CDR2: SGHRS, YFSETQ. The V gene lost 4 bases and the J gene lost 4 bases, with 11 bases spanning the gap. The CDR3: CASSRTADNEKLFF. CDR3 DNA sequence: TGCGCCAGCAGCCGGACGGCCGATAATGAAAAACTGTTTTTT.

This sequence joins TRBV7-8 and TRBJ1-3, with D possibly being TRBD1 (5 bases). Germline-derived CDR1 and CDR2 are SGHVS and FQNEAQ. Deletions cut 1 base from V and 0 bases from J, with 10 bases between. This CDR3 has 16 residues. CDR3 in amino acids: CASSLGGRYSGNTIYF. In DNA form, the CDR3 reads TGTGCCAGCAGCTTAGGGGGCAGGTACTCTGGAAACACCATATATTTT. Based on the CDR3 plus reference TRBV7-8 and TRBJ1-3, the full variable domain is GAGVSQSPRYKVAKRGQDVALRCDPISGHVSLFWYQQALGQGPEFLTYFQNEAQLDKSGLPSDRFFAERPEGSVSTLKIQRTQQEDSAVYLCASSLGGRYSGNTIYFGEGSWLTVV.

V usage is TRBV4-1 and J usage is TRBJ2-3; D perhaps matches TRBD1 (5 bases). This CDR3 has 15 residues. Germline CDR1 MGHRA, CDR2 YSYEKL. Trimming left V 3 bases short and J 1 base short, with 11 bases between. In DNA form, the CDR3 reads TGCGCCAGCAGCCAGCTAGGGGCCGGCACAGATACGCAGTATTTT. This translates into CASSQLGAGTDTQYF.

The chain has TRBV2 and TRBJ2-7; 8 bases are a match to TRBD2. Looked up from germline, CDR1 is SNHLY and CDR2 is FYNNEI. CDR3 size: 15 residues. V lost 6 bases to trimming and J lost 2 bases; unmatched junction nucleotides: 9. The CDR3 here is CASRSGGWTPYEQYF. In DNA form, the CDR3 reads TGTGCCAGCAGATCGGGAGGGTGGACCCCCTACGAGCAGTACTTC.

The V and J genes are TRBV23-1 and TRBJ2-1; 7 nucleotides match TRBD1. TRBV23-1 is reported as an ORF; its role is uncertain. With V trimmed by 4 bases and J by 1 base, 7 bases remained unmatched. The CDR3 covers 16 residues. The CDR3 sequence: CASSPRDSLSYNEQFF. Written as DNA, the CDR3 is TGCGCCAGCAGTCCCCGGGACAGCCTTTCCTACAATGAGCAGTTCTTC.

The chain recombines TRBV6-5 with TRBJ2-5; D is perhaps TRBD1 (5 bases). The CDR3 extends over 14 amino acids. CDR1 MNHEY and CDR2 SVGAGI come from the germline V gene. The V gene lost 8 bases and the J gene lost 7 bases, with 20 bases spanning the gap. The CDR3 DNA reads as TGTGCCAGCTCCCCACTCGATGGGGCATGGACCCAGTACTTC. Its translation: CASSPLDGAWTQYF.

The V gene is TRBV15, the J gene TRBJ1-1, with 7 bases identical to TRBD1. Germline trimming cut 5 bases from V and 6 bases from J; bases unmatched to any gene: 12. The germline V gene encodes CDR1 LNHNV and CDR2 YYDKDF (reference sequence). This CDR3 has 15 residues. CDR3 nucleotides: TGTGCCACCAGCTCACGTGGGACAGCTCTACCTGAAGCTTTCTTT. It yields the protein CATSSRGTALPEAFF. Variable domain in full (rest from reference TRBV15 and TRBJ1-1): DAMVIQNPRYQVTQFGKPVTLSCSQTLNHNVMYWYQQKSSQAPKLLFHYYDKDFNNEADTPDNFQSRRPNTSFCFLDIRSPGLGDTAMYLCATSSRGTALPEAFFGQGTRLTVV.